The clone carrying this T cell receptor beta chain has a handful of counts. Its antigen is not known. Additional DNA sequences in this sample encode the identical CDR3. The data were taken from a study of shared clonotypes between healthy human individuals. The CDR3 runs 14 residues. The germline V gene encodes CDR1 MNHEY and CDR2 SMNVEV (reference sequence). Losses at the gene ends were 5 bases for V and 2 bases for J; bases not matched to a gene: 5. Study outcomes and limitations: Among donors, sharing of clonotypes was expected to be affected by sequencing depth.

This table comes from immunoSEQ multiplex PCR, and its TCRdb copy is limited to in-frame clones, with some not included. The sample contains about 510,000 clones, about four fifths of which appear only once. This rearrangement joins TRBV27 to TRBJ1-1, with 7 bases aligning to TRBD1. The receptor was isolated from a woman in her forties in good health. Some clones in this sample may be carry-over from other donors' samples. Sequencing was done on a sample of PBMCs. The CDR3 is CASSPGTANTEAFF. Written as DNA, the CDR3 is TGTGCCAGCAGTCCCGGGACAGCAAACACTGAAGCTTTCTTT.